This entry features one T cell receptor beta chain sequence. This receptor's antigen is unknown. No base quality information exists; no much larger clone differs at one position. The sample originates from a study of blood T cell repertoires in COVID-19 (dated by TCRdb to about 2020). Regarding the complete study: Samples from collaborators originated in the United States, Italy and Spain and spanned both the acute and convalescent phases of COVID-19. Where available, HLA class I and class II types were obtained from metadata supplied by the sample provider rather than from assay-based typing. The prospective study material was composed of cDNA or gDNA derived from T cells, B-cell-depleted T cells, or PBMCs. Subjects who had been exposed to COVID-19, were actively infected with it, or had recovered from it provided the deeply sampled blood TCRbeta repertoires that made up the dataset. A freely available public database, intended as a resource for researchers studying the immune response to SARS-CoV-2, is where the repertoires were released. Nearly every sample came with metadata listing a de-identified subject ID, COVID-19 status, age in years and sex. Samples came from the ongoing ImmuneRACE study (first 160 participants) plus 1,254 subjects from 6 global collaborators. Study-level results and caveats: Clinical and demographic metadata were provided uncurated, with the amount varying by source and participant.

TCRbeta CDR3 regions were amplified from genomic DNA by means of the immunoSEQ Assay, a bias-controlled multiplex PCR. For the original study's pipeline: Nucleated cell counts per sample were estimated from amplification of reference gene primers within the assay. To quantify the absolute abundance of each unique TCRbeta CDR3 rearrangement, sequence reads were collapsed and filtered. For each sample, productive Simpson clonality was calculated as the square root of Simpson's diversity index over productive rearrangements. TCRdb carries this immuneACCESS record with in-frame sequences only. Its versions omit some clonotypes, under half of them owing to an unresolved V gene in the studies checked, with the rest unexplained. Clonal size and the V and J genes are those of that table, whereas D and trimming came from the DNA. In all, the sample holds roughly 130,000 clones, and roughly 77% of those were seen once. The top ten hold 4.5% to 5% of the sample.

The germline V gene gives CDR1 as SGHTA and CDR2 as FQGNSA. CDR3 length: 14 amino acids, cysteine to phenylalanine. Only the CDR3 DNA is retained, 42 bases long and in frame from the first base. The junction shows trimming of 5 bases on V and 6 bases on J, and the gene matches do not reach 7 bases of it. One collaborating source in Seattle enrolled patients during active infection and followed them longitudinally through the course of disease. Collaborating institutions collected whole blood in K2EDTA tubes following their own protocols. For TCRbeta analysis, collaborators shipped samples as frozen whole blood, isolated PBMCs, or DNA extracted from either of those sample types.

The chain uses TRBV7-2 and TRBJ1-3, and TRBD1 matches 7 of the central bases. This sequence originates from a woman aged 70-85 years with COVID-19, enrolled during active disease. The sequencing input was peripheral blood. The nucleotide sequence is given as TGTGCCAGCAGCCCGCGGGACAGCTCAAACACCATATATTTT. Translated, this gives CASSPRDSSNTIYF.